These 9 T cell receptor beta chains were all obtained from the same sample, sequenced in a study of neurological immune-mediated disorders. TCRdb reprocessed the 5' RACE reads with MiXCR, giving one entry per CDR3 protein. This table holds about 66,000 distinct CDR3 sequences, 4.5% to 5.5% found once. Sequenced input: PBMCs. The receptor source for this set is a man aged 25-45 years with multiple sclerosis.

This clonotype was seen ten or more times. V and J are TRBV20-1 and TRBJ2-3; D may be TRBD2 (6 bases). Germline CDR1 and CDR2: DFQATT and SNEGSKA (reference sequence). This CDR3 is 15 amino acids long. V lost 5 bases and J lost 1, with 16 bases in between. The CDR3 coding sequence is TGCAGTGCTCCTAGAGGAGGGGCCGGCACAGATACGCAGTATTTT. This gives the protein CSAPRGGAGTDTQYF.

About this clonotype itself: One end of the junction fails to match germline, which may point to a read error. The chain links TRBV27 to TRBJ1-5, with TRBD1 matching over 11 bases. This CDR3 has 15 residues. Germline V CDR1 and CDR2: MNHEY, SMNVEV (reference sequence). The CDR3 DNA reads as TGTGCCAACAGTACCGGGACAGGGGGGGTTGAGACCCAGAATTTT. As protein: CANSTGTGGVETQNF.

This clonotype was recorded at least ten times. This sequence joins TRBV11-2 and TRBJ1-6; D gene uncertain. The CDR3 has 16 amino acids. V was clipped by 1 base and J by 0 bases, with 7 bases between them. Germline CDR1 is SGHAT and CDR2 is FQNNGV. This CDR3 reads CASSLGQVSYNSPLHF. The CDR3 DNA sequence: TGTGCCAGCAGCTTAGGTCAGGTCTCCTATAATTCACCCCTCCACTTT.

This clonotype appeared many times. The chain is built from TRBV5-1 and TRBJ2-6, with D perhaps matching TRBD1 or TRBD2 (5 bases each). The germline V gene has CDR1 SGHRS and CDR2 YFSETQ. The CDR3 loop spans 18 amino acids. Trimming cost V 0 bases and J 0 bases, with 13 bases left between them. As DNA, the CDR3 is TGCGCCAGCAGCTTGGAAGGGACCGCTCTCTCTGGGGCCAACGTCCTGACTTTC. Its protein is CASSLEGTALSGANVLTF.

This clonotype was seen many times. The V call is TRBV9, the J call TRBJ1-6; D gene ambiguous. Germline V gives CDR1 SGDLS, CDR2 YYNGEE. Trimming removed 4 bases at V and 6 bases at J, with 14 bases between. The CDR3 runs 15 residues. In DNA form, the CDR3 reads TGTGCCAGCAGCCTTAGAGAACAGTCTAATTCACCCCTCCACTTT. Translation: CASSLREQSNSPLHF.

This clonotype has just one count. The chain recombines TRBV11-2 with TRBJ2-7; 9 bases are shared with TRBD2. Germline lookup yields CDR1 SGHAT and CDR2 FQNNGV. The V gene end was trimmed by 0 bases and the J gene end by 5 bases; junction bases not matched to a gene: 5. This CDR3 spans 15 amino acids. CDR3 nucleotides: TGTGCCAGCAGCTTAGATAATGCTAGCGGGGACGAGCAGTACTTC. Residues: CASSLDNASGDEQYF.

This clonotype was recorded at least ten times. The V call is TRBV7-9, the J call TRBJ1-1; TRBD1 is a possible D gene (6 bases). Germline V lookup: CDR1 SEHNR, CDR2 FQNEAQ (reference sequence). The CDR3 has 14 amino acids. Trimming took 6 bases from V and 9 from J, leaving 20 bases between them. The CDR3 here is CASSPGVGIIKAFF. For the CDR3, the DNA is TGTGCCAGCAGTCCAGGGGTCGGGATTATTAAAGCTTTCTTT.

This clonotype showed up just a few times. The chain employs TRBV20-1 and TRBJ1-5; a possible D gene is TRBD1 (5 bases). This CDR3 is 15 amino acids long. From germline, CDR1 is DFQATT and CDR2 SNEGSKA (reference sequence). The V and J ends lost 3 bases and 2 bases respectively, with 14 bases between them. In DNA, the CDR3 is TGCAGTGCTAGCGAGTGGGACCGAGGCAATCAGCCCCAGCATTTT. It codes for CSASEWDRGNQPQHF.

Ten or more counts support this clonotype. The rearrangement joins TRBV5-1 to TRBJ2-1; D gene unclear. Germline loops: CDR1 SGHRS, CDR2 YFSETQ. The CDR3 totals 13 residues. Deletions cut 0 bases from V and 3 bases from J, with 4 bases between. CDR3 residues: CASSLDGYNEQFF. For the CDR3, the DNA is TGCGCCAGCAGCTTGGACGGCTACAATGAGCAGTTCTTC.